A selection of T cell receptor beta chains follows, all from one sample in a study of PD-1 blockade in mismatch repair-deficient tumors. Profiling relied on immunoSEQ multiplex PCR, and the TCRdb table lists in-frame clones only, not all of them. The sample lists about 25,000 clones, roughly 83% occurring once. The sample consisted of PBMCs, taken before pembrolizumab treatment. The receptor set was obtained from an adult with mismatch repair-deficient cancer. Each CDR3 is given with its conserved first and last residue. The order of the fields is V gene, J gene, clone size, D gene, CDR3 protein, CDR3 DNA. A D gene is named only where the DNA matches it firmly. Clone size, where shown, is once, few, many, or a class for clones that have expanded.

TRBV5-6	TRBJ1-1	once	.	CASSFRGEGTEAFF	TGTGCCAGCAGCTTTCGCGGGGAGGGCACTGAAGCTTTCTTT
TRBV6-1	TRBJ2-7	.	.	CASSERGAYEQYF	TGTGCCAGCAGTGAGCGGGGCGCCTACGAGCAGTACTTC
TRBV11-2	TRBJ1-4	.	.	CASSQLAGGGEKLFF	TGTGCCAGCAGCCAACTAGCCGGGGGAGGGGAAAAACTGTTTTTT
TRBV7-9	TRBJ2-3	.	.	CASSIQKDTQYF	TGTGCCAGCAGCATACAGAAAGATACGCAGTATTTT
TRBV2	TRBJ2-4	.	TRBD2	CASSALAGVAKNIQYF	TGTGCCAGCAGTGCACTAGCGGGCGTAGCCAAAAACATTCAGTACTTC
TRBV4-1	TRBJ2-1	.	TRBD2	CASSQELSEREYINEQFF	TGCGCCAGCAGCCAAGAGTTGTCGGAGCGGGAATATATCAATGAGCAGTTCTTC
TRBV11-2	TRBJ2-2	.	.	CASSLSSRGSTGELFF	TGTGCCAGCAGCTTATCTTCCCGGGGATCGACCGGGGAGCTGTTTTTT
TRBV5-1	TRBJ2-3	.	TRBD1	CASRAQQGAGTDTQYF	TGCGCCAGCCGCGCCCAACAGGGGGCTGGCACAGATACGCAGTATTTT
TRBV5-4	TRBJ2-5	.	.	CASSLVGGWETQYF	TGTGCCAGCAGCTTGGTTGGAGGGTGGGAGACCCAGTACTTC
TRBV10-1	TRBJ2-7	.	.	CASSEGSNTGYEQYF	TGCGCCAGCAGTGAGGGATCGAATACAGGGTACGAGCAGTACTTC
TRBV2	TRBJ1-1	few	TRBD1	CASSVEQGAGTEAFF	TGTGCCAGCAGTGTAGAGCAGGGGGCCGGCACTGAAGCTTTCTTT
TRBV10-1	TRBJ2-3	.	TRBD2	CASSGTSGREGGDTQYF	TGCGCCAGCAGTGGGACTAGCGGGAGAGAAGGGGGAGATACGCAGTATTTT
TRBV5-1	TRBJ1-4	once	TRBD1	CASRPQGASEKLFF	TGCGCCAGCAGACCCCAGGGGGCGAGTGAAAAACTGTTTTTT
TRBV7-3	TRBJ1-3	.	TRBD1	CASSTGVPGNTIYF	TGTGCCAGCAGCACAGGGGTCCCCGGAAACACCATATATTTT
TRBV30	TRBJ1-3	.	TRBD1	CAWNHLRTGRRNTIYF	TGTGCCTGGAATCACCTCCGGACAGGGCGACGAAACACCATATATTTT
TRBV7-8	TRBJ2-2	.	.	CASRNGDLNVNTGELFF	TGTGCCAGCCGAAACGGGGACTTAAATGTTAACACCGGGGAGCTGTTTTTT
TRBV7-9	TRBJ2-3	.	.	CASSLVSDTQYF	TGTGCTAGCAGCTTAGTCTCAGATACGCAGTATTTT
TRBV5-1	TRBJ2-7	few	.	CASSPPDLSSYEQYF	TGCGCCAGCAGCCCTCCGGACTTAAGCTCCTACGAGCAGTACTTC
TRBV9	TRBJ2-7	.	TRBD1	CASSVDGTGQYEQYF	TGTGCCAGCAGCGTAGACGGGACAGGGCAGTACGAGCAGTACTTC
TRBV29-1	TRBJ2-7	.	TRBD2	CSVGRGGGRTYEQYF	TGCAGCGTGGGGCGAGGCGGGGGACGAACCTACGAGCAGTACTTC
TRBV6-5	TRBJ2-2	.	.	CASSYSLYTGELFF	TGTGCCAGCAGTTACTCGCTATACACCGGGGAGCTGTTTTTT
TRBV11-1	TRBJ2-7	.	.	CASSFYRGSEQYF	TGTGCCAGCAGCTTTTATCGCGGTTCCGAGCAGTACTTC
TRBV5-1	TRBJ1-1	.	.	CASSFEVLNTEAFF	TGCGCCAGCAGCTTCGAGGTCTTGAACACTGAAGCTTTCTTT
TRBV2	TRBJ1-1	.	TRBD1	CASKRDREFTEAFF	TGTGCCAGCAAGAGGGACAGGGAGTTCACTGAAGCTTTCTTT
TRBV28	TRBJ2-1	.	.	CASSYLSGSSYNEQFF	TGTGCCAGCAGTTACCTGAGCGGAAGCTCCTACAATGAGCAGTTCTTC
TRBV27	TRBJ2-7	few	.	CASSLKVDYEQYF	TGTGCCAGCAGTTTAAAAGTAGACTACGAGCAGTACTTC
TRBV28	TRBJ2-5	.	TRBD1	CASREGQGVRETQYF	TGTGCCAGCAGGGAGGGACAGGGGGTCCGGGAGACCCAGTACTTC
TRBV4-2	TRBJ2-7	.	.	CASSQGYGNSYEQYF	TGTGCCAGCAGCCAAGGGTACGGGAACTCCTACGAGCAGTACTTC